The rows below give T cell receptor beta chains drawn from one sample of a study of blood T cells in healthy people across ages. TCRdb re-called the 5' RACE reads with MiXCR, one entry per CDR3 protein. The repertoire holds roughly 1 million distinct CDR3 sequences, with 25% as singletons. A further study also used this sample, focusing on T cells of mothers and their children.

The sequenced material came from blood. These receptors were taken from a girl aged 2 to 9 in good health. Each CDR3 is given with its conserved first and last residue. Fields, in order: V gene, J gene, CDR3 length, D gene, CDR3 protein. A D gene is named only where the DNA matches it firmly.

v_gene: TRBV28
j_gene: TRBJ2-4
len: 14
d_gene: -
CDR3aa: CATAEGNLANIQYF

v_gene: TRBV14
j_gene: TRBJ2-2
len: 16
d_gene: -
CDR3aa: CASSQDPPRRTGELFF

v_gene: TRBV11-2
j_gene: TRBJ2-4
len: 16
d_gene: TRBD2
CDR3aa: CASSLTSGTTGGIQYF

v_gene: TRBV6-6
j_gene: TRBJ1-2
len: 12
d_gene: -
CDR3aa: CASSVPGNGYTF

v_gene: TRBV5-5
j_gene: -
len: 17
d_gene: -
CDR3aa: CASSFSSGGPDGETQYF

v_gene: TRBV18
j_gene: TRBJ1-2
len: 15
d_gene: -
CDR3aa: CASSPLASANYGYTF

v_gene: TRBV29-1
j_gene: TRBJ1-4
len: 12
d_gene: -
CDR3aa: CSVLRGDEKLFF

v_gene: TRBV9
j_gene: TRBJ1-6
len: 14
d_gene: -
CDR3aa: CASSVGSNGSPLHF

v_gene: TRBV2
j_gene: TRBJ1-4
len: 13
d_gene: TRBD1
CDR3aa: CASRTGESEKLFF

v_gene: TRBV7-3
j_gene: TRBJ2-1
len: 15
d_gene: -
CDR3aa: CASRQFGGRLNEQFF

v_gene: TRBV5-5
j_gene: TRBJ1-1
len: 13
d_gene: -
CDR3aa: CASSLDPGLEAFF

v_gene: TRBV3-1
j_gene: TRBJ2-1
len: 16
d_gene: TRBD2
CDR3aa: CASSQETSGPYNEQFF

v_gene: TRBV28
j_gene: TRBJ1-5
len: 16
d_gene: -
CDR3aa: CASSSPWTDLNQPQHF

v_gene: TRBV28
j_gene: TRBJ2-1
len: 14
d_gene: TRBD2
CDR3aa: CATTGTSVRNEQFF

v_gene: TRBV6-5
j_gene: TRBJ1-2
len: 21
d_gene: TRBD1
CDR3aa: CASSYSHRVGTGAPEDYGYTF

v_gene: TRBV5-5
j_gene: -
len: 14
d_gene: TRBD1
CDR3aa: CASSAPGQGNEQFF

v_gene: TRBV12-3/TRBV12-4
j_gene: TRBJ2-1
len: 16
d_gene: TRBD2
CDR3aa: CASSLVRTGGPGEQFF

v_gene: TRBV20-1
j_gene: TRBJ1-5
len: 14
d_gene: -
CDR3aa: CSARDPRGNQPQHF

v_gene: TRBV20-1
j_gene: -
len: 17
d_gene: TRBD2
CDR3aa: CSARDLGTSGPSYEQYF

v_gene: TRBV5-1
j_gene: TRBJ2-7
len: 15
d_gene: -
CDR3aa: CASSLGAGSTYEQYF

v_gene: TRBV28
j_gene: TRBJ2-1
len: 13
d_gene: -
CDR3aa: CASVSDQTREQFF

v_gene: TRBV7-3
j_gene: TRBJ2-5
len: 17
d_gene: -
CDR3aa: CASSLRIGEAGEETQYF

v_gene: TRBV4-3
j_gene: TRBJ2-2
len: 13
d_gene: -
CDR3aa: CASSQLKGGELFF

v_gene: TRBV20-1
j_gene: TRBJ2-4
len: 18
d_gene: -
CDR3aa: CSARDLGGGTWAKNIQYF

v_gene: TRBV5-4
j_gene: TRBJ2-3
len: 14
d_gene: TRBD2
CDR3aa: CASSLSAGADTQYF

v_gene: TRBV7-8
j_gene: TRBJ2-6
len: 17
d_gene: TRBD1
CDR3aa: CAGSQYDQGVLANVLTF

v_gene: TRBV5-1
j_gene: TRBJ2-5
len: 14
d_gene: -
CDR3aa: CASSFRGRKETQYF